The 18 T cell receptor beta chains below all came from one sample that was sequenced in a study of blood T cell repertoires in COVID-19. Clones were read by immunoSEQ multiplex PCR, and TCRdb kept only the in-frame ones, dropping some. The table shows 130,000 to 150,000 clones, with approximately 86% occurring only once. The sequenced material came from PBMCs or T cells enriched from blood (not recorded which). The source is a woman in her thirties or forties who had been exposed to COVID-19.

V is TRBV12-3 or TRBV12-4 and J is TRBJ2-1; the D gene is possibly TRBD1 (5 bases). This CDR3 is built from 13 residues. V lost 6 bases to trimming and J lost 5 bases, with 11 bases between them. CDR3 nucleotide sequence: TGTGCCAGCAGCCCACAGGTTAACAATGAGCAGTTCTTC. It codes for CASSPQVNNEQFF.

This clone was found a few times. This rearrangement joins TRBV5-1 to TRBJ1-5; TRBD1 aligns across 10 bases. Per the germline V gene, CDR1 is SGHRS and CDR2 is YFSETQ. This CDR3 spans 16 amino acids. J was trimmed by 4 bases and V by 4 bases; bases with no gene match: 8. The CDR3, as DNA: TGCGCCAGCAGCAAAGACCCGGGACAGGGGAATCAGCCCCAGCATTTT. Translation gives CASSKDPGQGNQPQHF.

The rearrangement joins TRBV16 to TRBJ1-1, with a weak D call TRBD1 (5 bases). V lost 3 bases to trimming and J lost 3 bases, with 23 bases between them. The V gene's germline CDR1 is KGHSY and CDR2 FQNENV. This CDR3 has 18 amino acids. The DNA of the CDR3 is TGTGCCAGCAGCCAGGCCGATCCTGGGGGGAGGGTAGACACTGAAGCTTTCTTT. Translating gives CASSQADPGGRVDTEAFF.

This clone was detected once. Different DNA sequences within this sample yield the same CDR3. The rearrangement links TRBV5-4 to TRBJ2-2, with a tentative D call TRBD1 (5 bases). Germline V gene data show CDR1 as SGHNT and CDR2 as YYREEE (reference sequence). The CDR3 has 15 residues. Trimming pared 5 bases from V and 0 bases from J, leaving 11 bases between. The CDR3 region is CASSLTGANTGELFF. CDR3 DNA sequence: TGTGCCAGCAGTTTAACAGGCGCGAACACCGGGGAGCTGTTTTTT.

The chain joins TRBV27 to TRBJ2-5; 10 positions agree with TRBD1. The germline CDR1 and CDR2 sequences are MNHEY and SMNVEV (reference sequence). V gave up 5 bases and J gave up 2 bases; unmatched junction bases: 2. CDR3 size: 14 residues. CDR3 sequence reads: CASSDRGPQETQYF. The CDR3 DNA sequence: TGTGCCAGCAGTGACAGGGGGCCGCAAGAGACCCAGTACTTC.

The chain combines TRBV10-1 with TRBJ1-1; TRBD1 matches at 11 bases. V shed 5 bases, J shed 1 base, and the junction held 3 bases outside the gene matches. The CDR3 extends over 15 amino acids. The germline gives CDR1 WNHNN, CDR2 SYGVQD (reference sequence). The DNA of the CDR3 is TGCGCCAGCAGTAGGACAGGGGGCGCGAACACTGAAGCTTTCTTT. It codes for CASSRTGGANTEAFF.

This clone was counted only a few times. V usage is TRBV6-4 and J usage is TRBJ2-7; 13 nucleotides agree with TRBD2. CDR3 length: 16 amino acids. CDR1 and CDR2 (germline): MRHNA, SNTAGT. The junction had 4 bases not matched to a gene; V was cut back by 3 bases and J by 2 bases. The CDR3 loop is CASSEDGTSGAYEQYF. Written as DNA, the CDR3 is TGTGCCAGCAGTGAGGATGGGACTAGCGGGGCCTACGAGCAGTACTTC.

Only a few counts were recorded for this clone. The chain has TRBV10-1 and TRBJ1-6; possible D gene TRBD1, 5 bases. The CDR3 runs 13 residues. Between the trimmed V and J ends, which lost 4 bases and 6 bases, there was a span of 7 bases. Germline V gene data show CDR1 as WNHNN and CDR2 as SYGVQD (reference sequence). The CDR3 bases are TGCGCCAGCAGTGGACAGCTTAATTCACCCCTCCACTTT. This sequence encodes CASSGQLNSPLHF.

The V gene is TRBV19, the J gene TRBJ2-7, with 7 bases that match TRBD1. There are 14 residues in the CDR3. J gave up 2 bases and V 5 bases, and 6 bases lay outside the gene matches. The germline CDR1 and CDR2 sequences are LNHDA and SQIVND (reference sequence). CDR3 bases: TGTGCCAGTAGTTTGGGACAGTCGACCTACGAGCAGTACTTC. This codes for CASSLGQSTYEQYF.

This chain links TRBV7-3 with TRBJ1-2; 8 bases match TRBD1. The CDR3 contains 12 residues. J lost 13 bases, V lost 4 bases, and 8 bases had no gene match. Germline V gene lookup returns CDR1 SGHTA and CDR2 FQGTGA. The CDR3 loop reads CASSSGQGDATF. The CDR3 DNA follows: TGTGCCAGCAGCTCAGGACAGGGTGATGCCACCTTC.

The V call is TRBV6-4, the J call TRBJ1-5; D gene uncertain. Trimming pared 6 bases from V and 4 bases from J, leaving 10 bases between. The germline V gene encodes CDR1 MRHNA and CDR2 SNTAGT. CDR3 length equals 13 residues. CDR3 protein: CASSIDGNQPQHF. For the CDR3, the DNA is TGTGCCAGCAGCATAGACGGGAATCAGCCCCAGCATTTT.

J is TRBJ1-4 and V is TRBV19; 7 bases line up with TRBD1. The CDR3 has 15 amino acids. Germline V gives CDR1 LNHDA, CDR2 SQIVND (reference sequence). Germline trimming cut 5 bases from V and 3 bases from J; bases unmatched to any gene: 6. CDR3 loop: CASSLQGMANEKLFF. The CDR3 DNA sequence: TGTGCCAGTAGTTTACAGGGGATGGCTAATGAAAAACTGTTTTTT.

This rearrangement joins TRBV6-5 to TRBJ1-1, with D uncertain. CDR3 length: 14 amino acids. With 6 bases removed from V and 4 bases from J, the gap between germline ends came to 15 bases. Per the germline V gene, CDR1 is MNHEY and CDR2 is SVGAGI. CDR3 protein: CASRTKGEGTEAFF. The CDR3 DNA follows: TGTGCCAGCAGGACGAAGGGCGAGGGCACTGAAGCTTTCTTT.

This chain joins TRBV19 and TRBJ2-7; D might be TRBD2 (5 bases). There are 15 residues in the CDR3. The germline CDR1 and CDR2 sequences are LNHDA and SQIVND (reference sequence). V shed 6 bases and J shed 0 bases, with 15 bases lying between them. CDR3: CASSGGRRSSYEQYF. The CDR3, as DNA: TGTGCCAGTAGCGGAGGCAGACGGAGCTCCTACGAGCAGTACTTC.

The chain recombines TRBV28 with TRBJ2-3, with TRBD2 matching 9 bases. Germline lookup yields CDR1 MDHEN and CDR2 SYDVKM. The CDR3 spans 16 residues. V lost 8 bases and J lost 0; bases outside the gene matches: 9. In DNA, the CDR3 is TGTGCCAGCCCTCCGGGACTAGCAGCTAGCACAGATACGCAGTATTTT. Protein sequence: CASPPGLAASTDTQYF.

The gene calls are TRBV28 and TRBJ2-5; D remains ambiguous. V shed 3 bases and J shed 7 bases, with 6 bases lying between them. CDR3 length equals 11 residues. The V gene's germline CDR1 is MDHEN and CDR2 SYDVKM. CDR3 sequence reads: CASSFLGTQYF. The CDR3, as DNA: TGTGCCAGCAGTTTTCTCGGGACCCAGTACTTC. The entire variable domain, with the rest obtained from reference TRBV28 and TRBJ2-5, is as follows: DVKVTQSSRYLVKRTGEKVFLECVQDMDHENMFWYRQDPGLGLRLIYFSYDVKMKEKGDIPEGYSVSREKKERFSLILESASTNQTSMYLCASSFLGTQYFGPGTRLLVL.

The chain has TRBV7-3 and TRBJ2-5, with 9 bases lining up with TRBD1. The CDR3 totals 13 residues. Germline CDR1 and CDR2: SGHTA and FQGTGA. J lost 5 bases, V lost 5 bases, and 3 bases had no gene match. The CDR3 is CASSPTGGETQYF. CDR3 sequence (DNA): TGTGCCAGCAGCCCGACAGGGGGGGAGACCCAGTACTTC.

The CDR3: CASSILGQGMEPQHF. Written as DNA, the CDR3 is TGTGCCAGTAGTATCCTAGGTCAGGGGATGGAGCCCCAGCATTTT. The chain recombines TRBV19 with TRBJ1-5; D may be TRBD1 (6 bases). V gave up 3 bases and J gave up 8 bases, with 17 bases separating them. The CDR3 runs 15 residues. Germline values: CDR1 LNHDA, CDR2 SQIVND (reference sequence). Variable domain in full (rest from reference TRBV19 and TRBJ1-5): DGGITQSPKYLFRKEGQNVTLSCEQNLNHDAMYWYRQDPGQGLRLIYYSQIVNDFQKGDIAEGYSVSREKKESFPLTVTSAQKNPTAFYLCASSILGQGMEPQHFGDGTRLSIL.